This TCR beta chain was sequenced in a study of T-cell memory formation after mild COVID-19. TCRdb ran MiXCR on the 5' RACE reads and lists one entry per CDR3 protein. This sample has 100,000 to 120,000 distinct CDR3 sequences, with 22% found just once. The V gene's germline CDR1 is MNHEY and CDR2 SVGAGI. V was shortened by 5 bases and J by 5 bases, with 15 bases between the two germline ends. The CDR3 contains 14 residues. The chain is built from TRBV6-5 and TRBJ1-1; D gene ambiguous. The sample consisted of PBMCs or a T cell subset sorted from them (not recorded which). This receptor was identified in a man aged 18 to 29 who had mild COVID-19 (a few samples of this study predate the infection). Cell type and time point are not known. The CDR3 region has the DNA TGTGCCAGCAGTGTCCGGGCCCCGAGGACTGAAGCTTTCTTT. Translated, it gives CASSVRAPRTEAFF.